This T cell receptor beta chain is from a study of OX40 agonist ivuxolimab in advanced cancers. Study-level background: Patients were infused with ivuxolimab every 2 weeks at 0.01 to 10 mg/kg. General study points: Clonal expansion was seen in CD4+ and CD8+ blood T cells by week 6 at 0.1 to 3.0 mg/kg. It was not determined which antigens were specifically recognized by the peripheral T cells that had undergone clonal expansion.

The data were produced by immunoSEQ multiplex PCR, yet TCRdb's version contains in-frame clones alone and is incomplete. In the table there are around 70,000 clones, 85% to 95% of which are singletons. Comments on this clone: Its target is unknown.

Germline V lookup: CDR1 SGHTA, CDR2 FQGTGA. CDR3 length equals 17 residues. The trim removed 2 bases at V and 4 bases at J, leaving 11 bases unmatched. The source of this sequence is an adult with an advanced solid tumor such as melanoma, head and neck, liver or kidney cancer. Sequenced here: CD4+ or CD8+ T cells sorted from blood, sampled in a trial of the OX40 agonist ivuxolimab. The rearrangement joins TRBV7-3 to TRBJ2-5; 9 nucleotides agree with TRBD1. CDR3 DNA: TGTGCCAGCAGCTTACGGCTTGGGACAGGGCGAGGAGAGACCCAGTACTTC. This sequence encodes CASSLRLGTGRGETQYF. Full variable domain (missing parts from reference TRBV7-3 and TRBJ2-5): GAGVSQTPSNKVTEKGKYVELRCDPISGHTALYWYRQSLGQGPEFLIYFQGTGAADDSGLPNDRFFAVRPEGSVSTLKIQRTERGDSAVYLCASSLRLGTGRGETQYFGPGTRLLVL.